These 24 T cell receptor beta chains came from one sample sequenced in a study of CD8+CD57+ T cells in acquired aplastic anemia. CDR3 and TCR beta VDJ profiling relied on a genomic DNA template. MiXCR was run by TCRdb on the reads, yielding one entry per CDR3 protein. Found here are approximately 270,000 distinct CDR3 sequences, approximately 56% of them singletons; the top ten hold approximately 8.2%. Sequences were obtained from sorted CD4+, CD8+, or CD8+CD57+ T cells (not recorded which) from PBMCs. The receptors were sampled from a human donor with severe aplastic anemia or a healthy control (not recorded which).

CDR3 nucleotide sequence: TGTGCCAGTAGTCCGCTAACAGGGCCCTACGAGCAGTACTTC. This translates into CASSPLTGPYEQYF. The chain carries TRBV19 and TRBJ2-7; possibly TRBD1 for D (6 bases). The CDR3 loop spans 14 amino acids. Trimming left V 5 bases short and J 2 bases short, with 13 bases between. The germline gives CDR1 LNHDA, CDR2 SQIVND (reference sequence).

This clonotype was observed many times. The J gene is TRBJ2-3, the V gene TRBV11-2, with D unresolved. The CDR3 is 15 residues long. Trimming left V 5 bases short and J 0 bases short, with 12 bases between. CDR1 is SGHAT, CDR2 FQNNGV, per germline. In DNA, the CDR3 is TGTGCCAGCAGCCCCGGACGGCTGAGCACAGATACGCAGTATTTT. It codes for CASSPGRLSTDTQYF.

The V and J genes are TRBV9 and TRBJ2-7; unclear D gene. The germline gives CDR1 SGDLS, CDR2 YYNGEE. The V gene lost 4 bases and the J gene lost 3 bases, with 14 bases spanning the gap. CDR3 length: 14 residues. The CDR3 region is CASSYDVTSYEQYF. DNA for the CDR3: TGTGCCAGCAGCTACGACGTCACGAGCTACGAGCAGTACTTC.

The V call is TRBV5-8, the J call TRBJ2-3; perhaps TRBD1 as D (5 bases). The germline CDR1 and CDR2 sequences are SGHTS and YDEGEE. This CDR3 has 15 amino acids. The V and J ends lost 0 bases and 0 bases respectively, with 8 bases between them. The DNA of the CDR3 is TGTGCCAGCAGCTTGGGGACACTGAGCACAGATACGCAGTATTTT. This sequence encodes CASSLGTLSTDTQYF. The full variable domain, rest sourced from reference TRBV5-8 and TRBJ2-3, is EAGVTQSPTHLIKTRGQQATLRCSPISGHTSVYWYQQALGLGLQFLLWYDEGEERNRGNFPPRFSGRQFPNYSSELNVNALELEDSALYLCASSLGTLSTDTQYFGPGTRLTVL.

The chain combines TRBV7-2 with TRBJ2-1; 11 positions agree with TRBD2. Germline V gives CDR1 SGHTA, CDR2 FQGNSA. This CDR3 is built from 14 residues. Trimming removed 5 bases from V and 9 bases from J; junction bases left unmatched: 6. The CDR3 bases are TGTGCCAGCAGCAAGGGACTAGCGGCCAGTGAGCAGTTCTTC. This encodes CASSKGLAASEQFF.

At least ten counts were recorded for this clonotype. The chain joins TRBV19 to TRBJ1-6; 8 positions match TRBD1. Germline V lookup: CDR1 LNHDA, CDR2 SQIVND (reference sequence). The junction had 4 bases not matched to a gene; V was cut back by 2 bases and J by 7 bases. This CDR3 contains 15 residues. CDR3: CASSIRQGANSPLHF. In DNA form, the CDR3 reads TGTGCCAGTAGTATAAGGCAGGGGGCGAATTCACCCCTCCACTTT.

A few counts support this clonotype. The chain joins TRBV6-5 to TRBJ1-1, with no clear D. Germline V gene lookup returns CDR1 MNHEY and CDR2 SVGAGI. V was shortened by 6 bases and J by 4 bases, with 9 bases between the two germline ends. The CDR3 consists of 12 residues. CDR3 DNA sequence: TGTGCCAGCAGGGAGGGAACCACTGAAGCTTTCTTT. Its protein product is CASREGTTEAFF.

This clonotype occurred many times. The J gene is TRBJ2-7, the V gene TRBV5-1, with a possible D match to TRBD1 (5 bases). The CDR3 contains 14 residues. Germline CDR1 SGHRS, CDR2 YFSETQ. The germline V and J ends were trimmed by 3 bases and 3 bases, with 13 bases remaining between them. The CDR3 loop reads CASSYLTANYEQYF. The CDR3 DNA reads TGCGCCAGCAGCTATTTGACAGCCAACTACGAGCAGTACTTC.

The CDR3 sequence is CASSLQAGEYEQYF. The CDR3 DNA is TGTGCCAGCAGCTTACAGGCAGGAGAGTACGAGCAGTACTTC. V and J are TRBV7-2 and TRBJ2-7, with no clear D. Germline assignment: CDR1 SGHTA and CDR2 FQGNSA. V lost 2 bases to trimming and J lost 4 bases, with 12 bases between them. This CDR3 contains 14 residues.

In its sample, this clonotype was seen many times. The V call is TRBV12-3 or TRBV12-4, the J call TRBJ1-1; TRBD1 aligns across 7 bases. The CDR3 consists of 11 residues. Trimming took 5 bases from V and 6 from J; bases not matched to a gene: 0. The CDR3 sequence is CASSQGAEAFF. CDR3 coding DNA: TGTGCCAGCAGTCAGGGGGCTGAAGCTTTCTTT.

This clonotype was recorded many times. The chain has TRBV5-5 and TRBJ1-1; D possibly corresponds to TRBD1 (5 bases). The germline V gene encodes CDR1 SGHKS and CDR2 YYEKEE (reference sequence). V lost 3 bases and J lost 3, with 15 bases in between. This CDR3 region has 15 residues. The CDR3 nucleotides read TGTGCCAGCAGCTCCGGTTTGCGGGGACACACTGAAGCTTTCTTT. Encoded protein: CASSSGLRGHTEAFF. Looking up the rest from reference TRBV5-5 and TRBJ1-1 gives the full variable domain: DAGVTQSPTHLIKTRGQQVTLRCSPISGHKSVSWYQQVLGQGPQFIFQYYEKEERGRGNFPDRFSARQFPNYSSELNVNALLLGDSALYLCASSSGLRGHTEAFFGQGTRLTVV.

V and J are TRBV29-1 and TRBJ1-5; D is ambiguous. Germline V gene data show CDR1 as SQVTM and CDR2 as ANQGSEA. Trimming shortened V by 0 bases and J by 2 bases, and 11 bases separated the two germline ends. This CDR3 has 15 amino acids. CDR3 nucleotide sequence: TGCAGCGTTGAAGAGGGCGGCTTTGGCAATCAGCCCCAGCATTTT. Translating gives CSVEEGGFGNQPQHF. Filled out from reference TRBV29-1 and TRBJ1-5, the complete variable domain reads SAVISQKPSRDICQRGTSLTIQCQVDSQVTMMFWYRQQPGQSLTLIATANQGSEATYESGFVIDKFPISRPNLTFSTLTVSNMSPEDSSIYLCSVEEGGFGNQPQHFGDGTRLSIL.

The chain is built from TRBV24-1 and TRBJ2-1; 10 bases agree with TRBD2. CDR1 is KGHDR, CDR2 SFDVKD, per germline. The CDR3 runs to 16 residues. The V gene end was trimmed by 1 base and the J gene end by 10 bases; junction bases not matched to a gene: 9. In DNA form, the CDR3 reads TGTGCCACCAGTGATTTAGAAAGCGGGAGGGCCGGGGAGCAGTTCTTC. As protein: CATSDLESGRAGEQFF.

V is TRBV9 and J is TRBJ1-6; a possible D gene is TRBD1 (5 bases). Germline V CDR1 and CDR2: SGDLS, YYNGEE. The length of the CDR3 is 12 residues. CDR3 sequence (DNA): TGTGCTAGGGGCGATTATAATTCACCCCTCCACTTT. This encodes CARGDYNSPLHF.

The chain carries TRBV6-2 or TRBV6-3 and TRBJ1-1, with unresolved D. CDR1 MNHEY and CDR2 SVGEGT come from the germline V gene. The V end lost 5 bases, the J end lost 0 bases, and 13 bases lay between the germline ends. The CDR3 has 15 amino acids. The CDR3 loop reads CASSENPGMNTEAFF. The CDR3 coding sequence is TGTGCCAGCAGTGAGAACCCCGGCATGAACACTGAAGCTTTCTTT.

In the case of this clonotype: Given the absence of the conserved phenylalanine or tryptophan at the CDR3 end, a read error is likely. The DNA is omitted, as the CDR3 cannot be located on it reliably, and the CDR3 follows TCRdb's listing. The J gene is TRBJ1-2, the V gene TRBV14. CDR1 and CDR2 (germline): SGHDN, FVKESK. The CDR3 is 9 residues long, ends included. The CDR3 sequence is CASSQDRGS.

This clonotype appeared a few times. The chain is built from TRBV28 and TRBJ2-2; D call uncertain. CDR3 length equals 14 residues. The V gene's germline CDR1 is MDHEN and CDR2 SYDVKM. With 1 base removed from V and 1 base from J, the gap between germline ends came to 4 bases. CDR3 protein: CASSLFGNTGELFF. The CDR3 DNA is TGTGCCAGCAGTTTATTCGGGAACACCGGGGAGCTGTTTTTT.

This clonotype was observed a few times. The V gene is TRBV5-1, the J gene TRBJ2-7; either TRBD1 or TRBD2 may fit D (7 bases each). CDR3 length equals 14 residues. Deletions cut 4 bases from V and 1 base from J, with 12 bases between. Germline CDR1 and CDR2: SGHRS and YFSETQ. The CDR3 here is CASSGGGQSYEQYF. CDR3 nucleotides: TGCGCCAGCAGCGGCGGGGGACAGTCCTACGAGCAGTACTTC.

The chain joins TRBV5-1 to TRBJ2-7; no firm D call. This CDR3 comprises 10 residues. CDR1 and CDR2 from the germline V gene are SGHRS and YFSETQ. Trimming removed 6 bases from V and 6 bases from J, with 7 bases in between. This CDR3 reads CASIYGEQYF. The CDR3 DNA reads as TGCGCCAGCATTTACGGCGAGCAGTACTTC.

This sequence joins TRBV5-1 and TRBJ1-6; D is uncertain. There are 14 residues in the CDR3. V lost 2 bases and J 7 bases, leaving 10 bases between the germline ends. Germline lookup yields CDR1 SGHRS and CDR2 YFSETQ. The DNA of the CDR3 is TGCGCCAGCAGCTTAGGGCGGAACAATTCACCCCTCCACTTT. Translated, it gives CASSLGRNNSPLHF.

This clonotype showed up just a few times. The J gene is TRBJ1-2, the V gene TRBV29-1, with 10 nucleotides matching TRBD1. Per germline, CDR1 SQVTM and CDR2 ANQGSEA. The CDR3 sequence is 13 residues long. The trim removed 3 bases at V and 7 bases at J, leaving 5 bases unmatched. The CDR3 DNA reads TGCAGCGTTGAGGCCGACAGGGGGCTTGGCTACACCTTC. Its protein product is CSVEADRGLGYTF.

Comment on this clonotype: Without the conserved terminal phenylalanine or tryptophan, this CDR3 likely stems from a read error. No DNA is shown, since the ends of the CDR3 on it are uncertain; the CDR3 is the one TCRdb lists. V and J are TRBV6-5 and TRBJ2-7. Germline CDR1 and CDR2: MNHEY and SVGAGI. The CDR3 comprises 9 residues, both ends counted. This CDR3 reads CASSYGAYS.

This chain uses TRBV7-2 with TRBJ2-2; D unclear. V lost 3 bases and J lost 5, with 7 bases in between. This CDR3 has 13 residues. Germline V CDR1 and CDR2: SGHTA, FQGNSA. This CDR3 reads CASSFRWTGELFF. CDR3 in DNA: TGTGCCAGCAGCTTTAGATGGACCGGGGAGCTGTTTTTT. The whole variable domain, remainder taken from reference TRBV7-2 and TRBJ2-2, is GAGVSQSPSNKVTEKGKDVELRCDPISGHTALYWYRQSLGQGLEFLIYFQGNSAPDKSGLPSDRFSAERTGGSVSTLTIQRTQQEDSAVYLCASSFRWTGELFFGEGSRLTVL.

This chain links TRBV19 with TRBJ1-6; the D is unclear. The CDR3 consists of 16 residues. Germline V gene data show CDR1 as LNHDA and CDR2 as SQIVND (reference sequence). The V and J ends lost 0 bases and 10 bases respectively, with 16 bases between them. The DNA of the CDR3 is TGTGCCAGTAGTATAGATAAAGGATCCGGGAGATCACCCCTCCACTTT. Its protein product is CASSIDKGSGRSPLHF. Using reference TRBV19 and TRBJ1-6 for the parts outside the CDR3, the full variable domain is DGGITQSPKYLFRKEGQNVTLSCEQNLNHDAMYWYRQDPGQGLRLIYYSQIVNDFQKGDIAEGYSVSREKKESFPLTVTSAQKNPTAFYLCASSIDKGSGRSPLHFGNGTRLTVT.